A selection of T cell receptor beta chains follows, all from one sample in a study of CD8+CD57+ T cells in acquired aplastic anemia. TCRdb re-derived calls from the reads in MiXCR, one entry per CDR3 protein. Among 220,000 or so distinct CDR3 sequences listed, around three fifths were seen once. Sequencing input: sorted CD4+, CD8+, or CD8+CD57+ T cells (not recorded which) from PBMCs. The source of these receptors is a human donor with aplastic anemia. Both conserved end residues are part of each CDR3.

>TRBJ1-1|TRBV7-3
CASSLRGNMNTEAFF
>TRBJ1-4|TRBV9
CASSVGDGNEKLFF
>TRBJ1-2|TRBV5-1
CAGYRQGPNYGYTF
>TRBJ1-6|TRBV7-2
CASSERTDSPFHF
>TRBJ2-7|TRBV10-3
CASKTGPTGEQYF
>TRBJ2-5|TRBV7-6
CASSQMTGQETQYF
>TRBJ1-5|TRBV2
CASTLSEARRPQHF
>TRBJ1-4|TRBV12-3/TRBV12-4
CASSYPNTQMEKLFF
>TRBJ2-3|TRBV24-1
CATSDYDSATDTQYF
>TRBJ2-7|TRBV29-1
CSVEGGLGQNYEQYF
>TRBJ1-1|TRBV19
CASSIDFEAFF
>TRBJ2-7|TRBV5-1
CASSLRLAGGYEQYF
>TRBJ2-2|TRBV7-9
CASRGLANTGELFF
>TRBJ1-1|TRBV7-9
CASSSSQDSEAFF
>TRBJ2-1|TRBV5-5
CASSPVRDPQFF
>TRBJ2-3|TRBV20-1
CSASRGTSGTDTQYF
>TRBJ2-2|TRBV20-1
CSASGRASTGELFF
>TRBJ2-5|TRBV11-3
CASSDRQGSRQETQYF
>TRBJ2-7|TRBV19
CASSMDPGQGASEQYF
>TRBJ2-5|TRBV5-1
CASSSQQGWVETQYF
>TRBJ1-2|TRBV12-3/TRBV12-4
CASSKPGHQNYGYTF
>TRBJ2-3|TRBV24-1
CATSDLQRREGTDTQYF
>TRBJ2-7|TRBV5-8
CASSGGASYEQYF
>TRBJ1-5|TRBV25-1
CASSTTGSNQPQHF
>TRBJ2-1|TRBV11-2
CASSLEGGAYNEQFF
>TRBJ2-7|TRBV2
CASRRDGNSYEQYF
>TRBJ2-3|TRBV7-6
CASSLFSGGAIDTQYF
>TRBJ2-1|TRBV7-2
CASSLRGYEQFF
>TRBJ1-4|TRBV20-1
CSASGGWEKLFF
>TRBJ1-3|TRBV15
CATSRGASVSGNTIYF
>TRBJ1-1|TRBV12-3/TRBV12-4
CASSLQGVGNTEAFF
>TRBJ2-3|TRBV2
CASSASGSTDTQYF
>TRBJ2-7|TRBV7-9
CASSPLSAGIYEQYF
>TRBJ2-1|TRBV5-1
CASSPAREGNEQFF
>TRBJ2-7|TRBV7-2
CASSLDPGFTYEQYF
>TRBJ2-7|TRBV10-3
CAISDPGQGIAYEQYF
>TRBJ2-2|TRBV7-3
CASSSRPGGTGELFF
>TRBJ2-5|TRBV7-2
CASSFRTSGGSRTETQYF
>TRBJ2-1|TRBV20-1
CSAKQQGWVFDEQFF
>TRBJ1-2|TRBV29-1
CSVGGTEGYGYTF
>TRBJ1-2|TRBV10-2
CASSEKGDYGYTF
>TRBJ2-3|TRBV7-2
CASSHADRYDTQYF